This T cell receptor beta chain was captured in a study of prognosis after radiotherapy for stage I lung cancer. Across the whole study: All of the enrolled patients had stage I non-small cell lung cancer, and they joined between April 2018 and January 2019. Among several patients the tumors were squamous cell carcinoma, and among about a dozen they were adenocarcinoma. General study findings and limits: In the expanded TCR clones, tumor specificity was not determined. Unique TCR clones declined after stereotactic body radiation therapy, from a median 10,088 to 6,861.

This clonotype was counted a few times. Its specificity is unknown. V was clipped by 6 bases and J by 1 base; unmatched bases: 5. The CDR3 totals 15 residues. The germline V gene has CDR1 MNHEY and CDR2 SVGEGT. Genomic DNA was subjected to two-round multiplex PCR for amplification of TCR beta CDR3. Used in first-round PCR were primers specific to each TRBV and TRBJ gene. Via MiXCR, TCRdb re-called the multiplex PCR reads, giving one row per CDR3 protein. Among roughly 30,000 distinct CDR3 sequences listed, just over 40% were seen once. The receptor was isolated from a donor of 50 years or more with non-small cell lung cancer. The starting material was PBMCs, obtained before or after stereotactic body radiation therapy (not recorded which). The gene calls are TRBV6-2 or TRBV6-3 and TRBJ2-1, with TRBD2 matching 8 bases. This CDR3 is CASRPTSVSYNEQFF. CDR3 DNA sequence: TGTGCCAGCAGACCGACTAGCGTATCCTACAATGAGCAGTTCTTC.